These 30 T cell receptor beta chains were sequenced from one sample in a study of cytomegalovirus exposure and HLA in healthy donors. Researchers ran the PCR with 60 Vbeta and 13 Jbeta primers. Assay: immunoSEQ multiplex PCR; the TCRdb copy retains only in-frame clones and omits some. The table lists some 160,000 clones, approximately 88% of them singletons. What was sequenced was PBMCs. The receptors here all came from a woman in her late teens or twenties in good health and CMV-seronegative.

The rearrangement links TRBV5-1 to TRBJ1-6; 10 bases align to TRBD1. The V segment lost 1 base and the J segment 10 bases; nucleotides outside the gene matches: 5. CDR1 is SGHRS, CDR2 YFSETQ, per germline. The length of the CDR3 is 15 residues. The CDR3 sequence is CASSLLGTGESPLHF. In DNA, the CDR3 is TGCGCCAGCAGCTTGCTAGGGACAGGGGAATCACCCCTCCACTTT.

The chain is built from TRBV11-3 and TRBJ1-2, with TRBD1 identical over 10 bases. This CDR3 comprises 16 residues. The junction had 9 bases not matched to a gene; V was cut back by 6 bases and J by 2 bases. Germline CDR1 is SGHNT and CDR2 is YENEEA. This CDR3 reads CASSYAGTGVNYGYTF. The DNA of the CDR3 is TGTGCCAGCAGTTACGCCGGGACAGGGGTAAACTATGGCTACACCTTC.

The chain has TRBV28 and TRBJ1-6; D is possibly TRBD1 (5 bases). Trimming pared 2 bases from V and 11 bases from J, leaving 7 bases between. The CDR3 sequence is 12 residues long. CDR1 is MDHEN and CDR2 is SYDVKM in the germline V gene. This CDR3 reads CASSLPRAPLHF. The CDR3 DNA reads TGTGCCAGCAGTTTACCCAGGGCACCCCTCCACTTT.

This clone has more than one count but fewer than ten. The chain recombines TRBV2 with TRBJ2-1; D is possibly TRBD2 (5 bases). The ends were cut back, 6 bases at V and 1 base at J, with 10 bases in the middle. Germline V gives CDR1 SNHLY, CDR2 FYNNEI. The CDR3 length is 14 residues. CDR3 coding DNA: TGTGCCAGCAGGTCAGCGGCGTCCTACAATGAGCAGTTCTTC. Its translation: CASRSAASYNEQFF.

This chain links TRBV6-6 with TRBJ2-5; 8 bases are shared with TRBD2. Germline V gene data show CDR1 as MNHNY and CDR2 as SVGAGI (reference sequence). The CDR3 totals 16 residues. Unmatched junction bases numbered 6, after V lost 2 bases and J lost 1 base. DNA of the CDR3: TGTGCCAGCAGTTACGGTAGCGGGGCCCTCCAAGAGACCCAGTACTTC. It codes for CASSYGSGALQETQYF.

The chain recombines TRBV9 with TRBJ2-7, with TRBD1 as a possible D gene (6 bases). Per the germline V gene, CDR1 is SGDLS and CDR2 is YYNGEE. CDR3 size: 17 residues. Deletions cut 0 bases from V and 2 bases from J, with 18 bases between. Written as DNA, the CDR3 is TGTGCCAGCAGCGTAGCCGCCGACTGGACAGATACCTACGAGCAGTACTTC. Translation gives CASSVAADWTDTYEQYF.

This clone was observed a few times. Its ends do not fully match the called genes, so a read error is possible. The chain recombines TRBV29-1 with TRBJ2-3; TRBD2 agrees at 11 bases. The CDR3 length is 16 residues. Germline values: CDR1 SQVTM, CDR2 ANQGSEA. The CDR3 loop is CSVQGSSGGPTGTQYF. In DNA form, the CDR3 reads TGCAGCGTTCAAGGATCTAGCGGGGGGCCAACAGGTACGCAGTATTTT.

The rearrangement uses TRBV5-1 and TRBJ1-1; D not certain. Trimming cost V 5 bases and J 1 base, with 18 bases left between them. CDR1 is SGHRS and CDR2 is YFSETQ in the germline V gene. The CDR3 sequence is 16 residues long. CDR3 residues: CASSPRAAGQNTEAFF. The CDR3 bases are TGCGCCAGCAGTCCCCGGGCCGCGGGTCAGAACACTGAAGCTTTCTTT.

V and J are TRBV28 and TRBJ2-4, with a weak D call TRBD2 (6 bases). The CDR3 is 16 residues long. Trimming removed 2 bases at V and 0 bases at J, with 11 bases between. CDR1 MDHEN and CDR2 SYDVKM come from the germline V gene. CDR3 in DNA: TGTGCCAGCAGTTTACTCAGCGGGCTAGCCAAAAACATTCAGTACTTC. Translation: CASSLLSGLAKNIQYF.

This chain connects TRBV11-2 to TRBJ1-6, with TRBD1 identical over 8 bases. This CDR3 region has 15 residues. The germline gives CDR1 SGHAT, CDR2 FQNNGV. J was trimmed by 8 bases and V by 5 bases; bases with no gene match: 8. The CDR3 sequence is CASSPVGQGHSPLHF. The CDR3 bases are TGTGCCAGCAGCCCCGTTGGACAGGGCCATTCACCCCTCCACTTT.

This chain joins TRBV5-8 and TRBJ2-5; D is perhaps TRBD2 (6 bases). Germline V gene data show CDR1 as SGHTS and CDR2 as YDEGEE. V shed 0 bases and J shed 1 base, with 7 bases lying between them. There are 14 residues in the CDR3. For the CDR3, the DNA is TGTGCCAGCAGCTTGGTCGGGGGCCAAGAGACCCAGTACTTC. Translating it yields CASSLVGGQETQYF.

The rearrangement uses TRBV5-1 and TRBJ2-2, with D possibly matching TRBD2 (5 bases). Trimming removed 4 bases from V and 3 bases from J, with 7 bases in between. Per germline, CDR1 SGHRS and CDR2 YFSETQ. The CDR3 loop spans 13 amino acids. DNA of the CDR3: TGCGCCAGCAGCCCCGGGGACACCGGGGAGCTGTTTTTT. It yields the protein CASSPGDTGELFF. Full variable domain (missing parts from reference TRBV5-1 and TRBJ2-2): KAGVTQTPRYLIKTRGQQVTLSCSPISGHRSVSWYQQTPGQGLQFLFEYFSETQRNKGNFPGRFSGRQFSNSRSEMNVSTLELGDSALYLCASSPGDTGELFFGEGSRLTVL.

V usage is TRBV4-1 and J usage is TRBJ1-2; D is ambiguous. The CDR3 is made up of 15 amino acids. Germline CDR1 is MGHRA and CDR2 is YSYEKL. Trimming shortened V by 1 base and J by 3 bases, and 12 bases separated the two germline ends. CDR3 DNA: TGCGCCAGCAGCCAAGGCACCGGAGGTGACTATGGCTACACCTTC. This gives the protein CASSQGTGGDYGYTF.

J is TRBJ2-7 and V is TRBV5-1; TRBD1 is a possible D gene (5 bases). Germline CDR1 and CDR2: SGHRS and YFSETQ. There are 13 residues in the CDR3. V lost 7 bases and J lost 6, with 17 bases in between. The DNA for the CDR3 is TGCGCCAGCCGCTCAAAACCAGGGTCCGAGCAGTACTTC. Protein product: CASRSKPGSEQYF.

The V gene is TRBV30, the J gene TRBJ1-5, with unresolved D. Germline lookup yields CDR1 GTSNPN and CDR2 SVGIG (reference sequence). V was clipped by 2 bases and J by 1 base, with 9 bases between them. This CDR3 is 14 amino acids long. The CDR3: CAWSPRESNQPQHF. The CDR3 nucleotides read TGTGCCTGGAGTCCCCGGGAGAGCAATCAGCCCCAGCATTTT.

The chain recombines TRBV7-9 with TRBJ2-1; 13 bases align to TRBD2. The germline gives CDR1 SEHNR, CDR2 FQNEAQ (reference sequence). The CDR3 totals 16 residues. The V and J ends lost 5 bases and 1 base, in that order; junction bases with no gene match: 2. The CDR3 nucleotides read TGTGCCAGCAGCGTGACTAGCGGGGGGTCCTACAATGAGCAGTTCTTC. It is translated as CASSVTSGGSYNEQFF.

Comment on this clone: The junction shows a germline mismatch at one end, possibly a read error. The chain carries TRBV28 and TRBJ2-6; D is perhaps TRBD1 (6 bases). Looked up from germline, CDR1 is MDHEN and CDR2 is SYDVKM. The CDR3 consists of 14 residues. The CDR3 is CASRYRAGANGLTF. As DNA, the CDR3 is TGTGCCAGCAGGTACAGGGCTGGGGCCAACGGCCTGACTTTC. Looking up the rest from reference TRBV28 and TRBJ2-6 gives the full variable domain: DVKVTQSSRYLVKRTGEKVFLECVQDMDHENMFWYRQDPGLGLRLIYFSYDVKMKEKGDIPEGYSVSREKKERFSLILESASTNQTSMYLCASRYRAGANGLTFGAGSRLTVL.

The V call is TRBV4-2, the J call TRBJ2-7, with 11 bases identical to TRBD1. Germline values: CDR1 LGHNA, CDR2 YNFKEQ. The V segment lost 0 bases and the J segment 4 bases; nucleotides outside the gene matches: 5. The CDR3 extends over 16 amino acids. CDR3: CASSQERGTGGYEQYF. CDR3 DNA: TGTGCCAGCAGCCAAGAGCGGGGGACAGGGGGTTACGAGCAGTACTTC.

The chain is built from TRBV6-4 and TRBJ1-1; D remains unclear. Germline values: CDR1 MRHNA, CDR2 SNTAGT. V was cut by 2 bases and J by 7 bases, with 11 bases left in between. This CDR3 has 13 amino acids. The CDR3 here is CASSDRVGGEAFF. The CDR3 bases are TGTGCCAGCAGTGACAGGGTCGGAGGTGAAGCTTTCTTT.

The genes are TRBV15 and TRBJ1-1; 7 bases are a match to TRBD1. Germline V gene sequence: CDR1 LNHNV, CDR2 YYDKDF (reference sequence). V trimming: 6 bases; J trimming: 3 bases; junction bases outside the gene matches: 13. The CDR3 spans 16 residues. The CDR3 loop reads CATSKYRGRRDTEAFF. The CDR3 DNA follows: TGTGCCACCAGTAAATACAGGGGAAGGAGGGACACTGAAGCTTTCTTT.

This chain links TRBV5-4 with TRBJ2-1; 12 nucleotides agree with TRBD2. Trimming cost V 3 bases and J 6 bases; bases outside gene matches: 4. CDR3 length equals 15 residues. Germline V gene data show CDR1 as SGHNT and CDR2 as YYREEE (reference sequence). CDR3 sequence (DNA): TGTGCCAGCAGCTATGGACTAGCGGGGATCAATGAGCAGTTCTTC. As protein: CASSYGLAGINEQFF.

The gene calls are TRBV5-5 and TRBJ1-6; a weak D match, TRBD1 (5 bases). Germline CDR1 SGHKS, CDR2 YYEKEE (reference sequence). The CDR3 is 18 residues long. Trimming shortened V by 2 bases and J by 3 bases, and 18 bases separated the two germline ends. The CDR3 sequence is CASSLFMLGRRYNSPLHF. The CDR3 DNA follows: TGTGCCAGCAGCTTATTTATGTTGGGGCGACGCTATAATTCACCCCTCCACTTT.

The J gene is TRBJ2-7, the V gene TRBV29-1; 7 positions match TRBD1. Germline CDR1 and CDR2: SQVTM and ANQGSEA. V lost 7 bases to trimming and J lost 7 bases; unmatched junction nucleotides: 7. The CDR3 runs 11 residues. CDR3 nucleotides: TGCAGCGCCCGACAGGGAAGGGAGCAGTACTTC. It yields the protein CSARQGREQYF.

J is TRBJ2-7 and V is TRBV4-1; D not certain. Per germline, CDR1 MGHRA and CDR2 YSYEKL. There are 15 residues in the CDR3. The V gene lost 5 bases and the J gene lost 0 bases, with 14 bases spanning the gap. The DNA of the CDR3 is TGCGCCAGCAGCGACGAGCACGGGTTCTCCTACGAGCAGTACTTC. Translating gives CASSDEHGFSYEQYF.

The chain uses TRBV5-1 and TRBJ2-1; D unresolved. Per germline, CDR1 SGHRS and CDR2 YFSETQ. The V end was cut by 1 base, the J end by 7 bases, with 9 bases between. This CDR3 comprises 13 residues. The CDR3 loop reads CASSLSRRNEQFF. The CDR3 bases are TGCGCCAGCAGCTTGTCGCGTCGAAATGAGCAGTTCTTC.

The chain links TRBV5-6 to TRBJ1-4, with TRBD1 as a possible D gene (5 bases). V was trimmed by 1 base and J by 3 bases, leaving 10 bases between them. There are 15 residues in the CDR3. CDR1 SGHDT and CDR2 YYEEEE come from the germline V gene. CDR3 in DNA: TGTGCCAGCAGCTTGCTTTCCAGGGCTAATGAAAAACTGTTTTTT. This codes for CASSLLSRANEKLFF.

Regarding this clone: Other DNA sequences in this specimen translate into the identical CDR3. The chain employs TRBV18 and TRBJ1-2; 9 bases align to TRBD1. This CDR3 spans 15 amino acids. Germline-derived CDR1 and CDR2 are KGHSH and LQKENI. With 3 bases clipped from V and 2 bases from J, the junction kept 4 bases outside the gene matches. CDR3 amino acids: CASSPNRGPNYGYTF. The DNA of the CDR3 is TGTGCCAGCTCACCCAACAGGGGGCCGAACTATGGCTACACCTTC.

This clone was found a few times. This chain uses TRBV27 with TRBJ2-1; tentatively, D is TRBD2 (7 bases). Per germline, CDR1 MNHEY and CDR2 SMNVEV (reference sequence). The germline V and J ends were trimmed by 7 bases and 1 base, with 14 bases remaining between them. The CDR3 totals 15 residues. The CDR3 region has the DNA TGTGCCAGCACCAACGGGGGGCCTTCCTACAATGAGCAGTTCTTC. Protein sequence: CASTNGGPSYNEQFF.

The rearrangement links TRBV5-4 to TRBJ1-2; 7 bases fit TRBD1. This CDR3 has 15 residues. V lost 1 base to trimming and J lost 2 bases; unmatched junction nucleotides: 5. Germline V gives CDR1 SGHNT, CDR2 YYREEE (reference sequence). Written as DNA, the CDR3 is TGTGCCAGCAGCTTGCGGCCAGGGGGGAACTATGGCTACACCTTC. Its protein product is CASSLRPGGNYGYTF.

The chain recombines TRBV19 with TRBJ2-1, with TRBD1 matching 9 bases. The J segment lost 4 bases and the V segment lost 5 bases, leaving 6 bases of the junction unmatched. Looked up from germline, CDR1 is LNHDA and CDR2 is SQIVND (reference sequence). The CDR3 totals 15 residues. The chain's CDR3 is CASSGGTGLYNEQFF. Here the CDR3 DNA reads TGTGCCAGTAGTGGTGGGACAGGGCTTTACAATGAGCAGTTCTTC.